Listed below are T cell receptor beta chains from one sample, sequenced in a study of T-cell memory formation after mild COVID-19. A single record per CDR3 protein comes from TCRdb applying MiXCR to the 5' RACE reads. In the table there are 45,000 to 65,000 distinct CDR3 sequences, over 7.5% of which are singletons. The material sequenced was PBMCs or a T cell subset sorted from them (not recorded which). The receptors originated from a man between 18 and 29 years old who had mild COVID-19 (a few samples of this study predate the infection). Cell type and time point are not known. Each CDR3 is given with its conserved first and last residue. A D gene is named only where the DNA matches it firmly. For some rows the clone size is stated as once, few or many, or as a class when expanded; others skip it.

v_call	clone_size	d_call	j_call	cdr3_aa	cdr3_nt
TRBV7-2	NA	NA	TRBJ1-1	CASSYTGTRYMNTEAFF	TGTGCCAGCAGCTATACCGGGACAAGATACATGAACACTGAAGCTTTCTTT
TRBV10-3	few	TRBD2	TRBJ2-3	CAISEVSGGADTQYF	TGTGCCATCAGTGAGGTTAGCGGGGGGGCTGATACGCAGTATTTT
TRBV11-2	NA	TRBD2	TRBJ2-1	CASSLTSGGINEQFF	TGTGCCAGCAGCTTAACCAGCGGGGGAATTAATGAGCAGTTCTTC
TRBV5-1	many	TRBD2	TRBJ2-7	CASRTGLAGGEQYF	TGCGCCAGCCGAACCGGACTAGCGGGGGGCGAGCAGTACTTC
TRBV6-5	NA	NA	TRBJ1-3	CASSYTRTSGNTIYF	TGTGCCAGCAGTTACACCCGTACGTCTGGAAACACCATATATTTT
TRBV10-3	NA	NA	TRBJ2-3	CAISQVDTQYF	TGTGCCATCAGCCAGGTGGATACGCAGTATTTT
TRBV4-2	NA	TRBD2	TRBJ2-7	CASSQLGGNEQYF	TGTGCCAGCAGCCAGCTCGGGGGGAACGAGCAGTACTTC
TRBV4-1	many	NA	TRBJ2-5	CASSQDSGTQETQYF	TGCGCCAGCAGCCAAGATTCGGGGACCCAAGAGACCCAGTACTTC
TRBV10-3	few	TRBD2	TRBJ2-7	CASRGLEDEQYF	TGTGCCAGCCGGGGACTAGAAGACGAGCAGTACTTC
TRBV11-2	few	TRBD2	TRBJ2-2	CASSSRSGGKSTGELFF	TGTGCCAGCAGCTCTCGGAGCGGGGGGAAATCCACCGGGGAGCTGTTTTTT
TRBV7-3	many	NA	TRBJ2-3	CASSLGYPTDTQYF	TGTGCCAGCAGCTTAGGGTACCCCACAGATACGCAGTATTTT
TRBV7-9	few	NA	TRBJ1-1	CASRRLLNTEAFF	TGTGCCAGCAGGAGACTGTTGAACACTGAAGCTTTCTTT
TRBV12-3/TRBV12-4	NA	NA	TRBJ1-1	CASSLYLNTEAFF	TGTGCCAGCAGTTTATACCTGAACACTGAAGCTTTCTTT
TRBV5-5	few	NA	TRBJ2-7	CASGYAASYEQYF	TGTGCCAGCGGCTATGCAGCGTCCTACGAGCAGTACTTC
TRBV5-6	NA	TRBD2	TRBJ2-5	CASSLAGTSGGQETQYF	TGTGCCAGCAGCTTGGCCGGGACTAGCGGGGGGCAAGAGACCCAGTACTTC
TRBV20-1	few	NA	TRBJ2-3	CSARVQTSTDTQYF	TGCAGTGCTAGGGTGCAGACTAGCACAGATACGCAGTATTTT
TRBV20-1	NA	TRBD1	TRBJ2-1	CSAPRAGGSSYNEQFF	TGCAGTGCTCCCCGGGCAGGGGGTAGCTCCTACAATGAGCAGTTCTTC
TRBV20-1	many	TRBD2	TRBJ2-1	CSAGKRGSSYNEQFF	TGCAGTGCTGGCAAGCGGGGGAGCTCCTACAATGAGCAGTTCTTC
TRBV4-2	few	NA	TRBJ2-3	CASSQGLTSTDTQYF	TGTGCCAGCAGCCAAGGGCTGACTAGCACAGATACGCAGTATTTT
TRBV5-1	NA	NA	TRBJ1-3	CASNDPTGSSGNTIYF	TGCGCCAGCAACGACCCGACAGGAAGCTCTGGAAACACCATATATTTT
TRBV7-8	NA	NA	TRBJ2-3	CASSLARGGADTQYF	TGTGCCAGCAGCTTAGCGAGAGGGGGGGCAGATACGCAGTATTTT
TRBV4-1	few	TRBD1	TRBJ1-4	CASSLGGRGSEKLFF	TGCGCCAGCAGCCTAGGGGGCAGGGGCAGTGAAAAACTGTTTTTT